The source of this T cell receptor (beta chain) is a study of blood T cell repertoires in COVID-19. Looking at the study overall: Researchers got acute and convalescent COVID-19 samples from the United States, Italy and Spain. T cells, B-cell-depleted T cells, or PBMCs provided the cDNA or gDNA that served as material.

Seattle patients were enrolled during active infection and followed longitudinally. The CDR3 covers 16 residues. The V gene lost 0 bases and the J gene lost 4 bases, with 14 bases spanning the gap. Germline V gene lookup returns CDR1 SGHRS and CDR2 YFSETQ. Authors' data handling: Amplification from reference gene primers served as the basis for estimated nucleated cell counts. TCRdb keeps only in-frame clones here, not all; method: immunoSEQ multiplex PCR. The DNA was the basis for D and trimming; V, J and clone size are from that table. The repertoire holds 130,000 to 150,000 clones, with approximately 85% as singletons.

V usage is TRBV5-1 and J usage is TRBJ1-3, with D perhaps matching TRBD1 (5 bases). The sequenced sample consisted of peripheral blood. This receptor was taken from a woman in her fifties or sixties with COVID-19, enrolled during active disease. This CDR3 reads CASSLADSVTGNTIYF. The CDR3 DNA follows: TGCGCCAGCAGCTTGGCAGACAGCGTAACCGGAAACACCATATATTTT.